One sample yielded the 29 T cell receptor beta chains listed below, sequenced in a study of blood T cell repertoires in COVID-19. Sequencing used immunoSEQ multiplex PCR; TCRdb keeps in-frame clones, though not all of them. The sample records 130,000 to 150,000 clones, 80% to 90% being singletons. The material sequenced was peripheral blood. These receptors were obtained from an older woman with active COVID-19.

The CDR3 sequence is CASSATGTARSGNTIYF. The CDR3 DNA reads TGTGCCAGCAGCGCAACCGGGACAGCTCGCTCTGGAAACACCATATATTTT. The V call is TRBV9, the J call TRBJ1-3, with 7 bases aligning to TRBD1. Trimming at V came to 3 bases and at J to 0 bases, leaving 9 bases not matched to a gene. The CDR3 is 17 amino acids. The germline V gene encodes CDR1 SGDLS and CDR2 YYNGEE.

The V call is TRBV11-3, the J call TRBJ2-1; no reliable D call. CDR1 SGHNT and CDR2 YENEEA come from the germline V gene. The V and J ends lost 3 bases and 5 bases respectively, with 8 bases between them. CDR3 length: 13 residues. The CDR3 region has the DNA TGTGCCAGCAGCTTGGGCCGACACAATGAGCAGTTCTTC. This translates into CASSLGRHNEQFF.

The V gene is TRBV6-4, the J gene TRBJ1-5, with no clear D. The CDR3 contains 13 residues. Per germline, CDR1 MRHNA and CDR2 SNTAGT. V was pared by 4 bases and J by 0 bases, with 4 bases between. CDR3 sequence: CASSGSSNQPQHF. The CDR3 nucleotides are TGTGCCAGCAGTGGGAGTAGCAATCAGCCCCAGCATTTT.

The chain joins TRBV27 to TRBJ1-2, with 8 bases identical to TRBD1. Trimming removed 2 bases from V and 6 bases from J; junction bases left unmatched: 5. The CDR3 consists of 14 residues. Germline V gives CDR1 MNHEY, CDR2 SMNVEV (reference sequence). CDR3 loop: CASSLRTGMDGYTF. CDR3 coding DNA: TGTGCCAGCAGTTTACGGACAGGGATGGATGGCTACACCTTC.

V gene TRBV5-1 combines with J gene TRBJ2-7; D is perhaps TRBD2 (6 bases). The CDR3 totals 13 residues. Trimming shortened V by 0 bases and J by 7 bases, and 11 bases separated the two germline ends. Germline lookup yields CDR1 SGHRS and CDR2 YFSETQ. For the CDR3, the DNA is TGCGCCAGCAGCTTGGACCAGGCGGGGGAGCAGTACTTC. It yields the protein CASSLDQAGEQYF.

This chain uses TRBV20-1 with TRBJ1-5, with D tentatively TRBD1 (5 bases). The ends were cut back, 3 bases at V and 3 bases at J, with 12 bases in the middle. CDR1 is DFQATT, CDR2 SNEGSKA, per germline (reference sequence). The CDR3 loop spans 14 amino acids. The CDR3 here is CSASWQGPNQPQHF. DNA for the CDR3: TGCAGTGCTAGTTGGCAGGGCCCCAATCAGCCCCAGCATTTT.

This sequence joins TRBV29-1 and TRBJ2-5; 11 bases match TRBD2. Germline V gene lookup returns CDR1 SQVTM and CDR2 ANQGSEA. V shed 6 bases, J shed 2 bases, and the junction held 5 bases outside the gene matches. The CDR3 spans 14 residues. CDR3: CSVRGTSGQETQYF. The CDR3 region has the DNA TGCAGCGTAAGGGGGACTAGCGGACAAGAGACCCAGTACTTC.

The J gene is TRBJ2-3, the V gene TRBV5-4; D is uncertain. Per germline, CDR1 SGHNT and CDR2 YYREEE (reference sequence). The CDR3 has 13 amino acids. V lost 0 bases and J 2 bases, leaving 4 bases between the germline ends. The CDR3 DNA reads TGTGCCAGCAGCTTGGCTTACACAGATACGCAGTATTTT. The encoded protein is CASSLAYTDTQYF.

This chain joins TRBV5-5 and TRBJ1-1; no clear D. Germline V gene lookup returns CDR1 SGHKS and CDR2 YYEKEE (reference sequence). Between the trimmed V and J ends, which lost 2 bases and 4 bases, there was a span of 9 bases. This CDR3 is 13 amino acids long. The DNA for the CDR3 is TGTGCCAGCAGCTTTGGCGGCCCCACTGAAGCTTTCTTT. As protein: CASSFGGPTEAFF.

V gene TRBV9 combines with J gene TRBJ2-7, with 9 bases matching TRBD2. V gave up 0 bases and J gave up 3 bases; unmatched junction bases: 1. The CDR3 is 14 amino acids. Germline-derived CDR1 and CDR2 are SGDLS and YYNGEE. DNA of the CDR3: TGTGCCAGCAGCGTAGAAGCGGGAGGCTACGAGCAGTACTTC. Its protein is CASSVEAGGYEQYF.

This clone has just one count. The chain has TRBV5-1 and TRBJ2-1; 11 bases map to TRBD2. The CDR3 has 15 amino acids. Germline V lookup: CDR1 SGHRS, CDR2 YFSETQ. V was pared by 5 bases and J by 3 bases, with 4 bases of the junction left unmatched. The CDR3: CASRSTSGNYNEQFF. Written as DNA, the CDR3 is TGCGCCAGCAGGTCGACTAGCGGGAACTACAATGAGCAGTTCTTC.

The V and J genes are TRBV7-8 and TRBJ2-1; 8 nucleotides match TRBD2. J gave up 2 bases and V 5 bases, and 11 bases lay outside the gene matches. Germline lookup yields CDR1 SGHVS and CDR2 FQNEAQ. This CDR3 is built from 17 residues. CDR3 bases: TGTGCCAGCAGCCGTACCGGGGGGGCGGGGACCTACAATGAGCAGTTCTTC. As protein: CASSRTGGAGTYNEQFF. Looking up the rest from reference TRBV7-8 and TRBJ2-1 gives the full variable domain: GAGVSQSPRYKVAKRGQDVALRCDPISGHVSLFWYQQALGQGPEFLTYFQNEAQLDKSGLPSDRFFAERPEGSVSTLKIQRTQQEDSAVYLCASSRTGGAGTYNEQFFGPGTRLTVL.

The chain is built from TRBV5-5 and TRBJ2-7; 9 bases align to TRBD2. This CDR3 comprises 13 residues. V dropped 7 bases and J dropped 5; count of bases not matched to a gene: 7. In germline, CDR1 is SGHKS, CDR2 YYEKEE (reference sequence). The CDR3 protein is CASGQLAGHEQYF. The CDR3 bases are TGTGCCAGCGGGCAACTAGCGGGCCACGAGCAGTACTTC.

This chain uses TRBV19 with TRBJ2-5; 9 nucleotides agree with TRBD2. The J call may not be correct, given that the DNA end is closer to TRBJ2-7. The CDR3 is 18 residues long. Germline assignment: CDR1 LNHDA and CDR2 SQIVND (reference sequence). As DNA, the CDR3 is TGTGCCAGTAGTACAGCTGCAGGGGGTAGCGGGAGCCCCTACGAGCAGTACTTC. Translation: CASSTAAGGSGSPYEQYF.

This clone appeared a single time. In DNA, the CDR3 is TGTGCCAGCAGCTTGGTAAGGGGCTTGGGCTACACCTTC. Translating gives CASSLVRGLGYTF. This rearrangement joins TRBV5-6 to TRBJ1-2; D is possibly TRBD1 (5 bases). Between the trimmed V and J ends, which lost 0 bases and 8 bases, there was a span of 11 bases. The CDR3 has 13 amino acids. In germline, CDR1 is SGHDT, CDR2 YYEEEE.

This chain links TRBV5-1 with TRBJ1-1; D is ambiguous. CDR3 length: 14 residues. Germline V gene data show CDR1 as SGHRS and CDR2 as YFSETQ. With 7 bases removed from V and 1 base from J, the gap between germline ends came to 14 bases. The CDR3 loop is CASCLSTTNTEAFF. In nucleotides, the CDR3 is TGCGCCAGCTGTCTTTCAACAACGAACACTGAAGCTTTCTTT.

J is TRBJ2-1 and V is TRBV28; the match to TRBD1 covers 8 bases. There are 15 residues in the CDR3. The germline V gene has CDR1 MDHEN and CDR2 SYDVKM. Unmatched junction bases numbered 3, after V lost 5 bases and J lost 0 bases. The DNA of the CDR3 is TGTGCCAGCAGTGAGACAGGGGACTCCTACAATGAGCAGTTCTTC. Its protein product is CASSETGDSYNEQFF.

This rearrangement joins TRBV21-1 to TRBJ1-2; the table's D call TRBD1 went unverified against the DNA. TRBV21-1 is given as a pseudogene. The CDR3 has 15 amino acids. In DNA form, the CDR3 reads TGTGCCAGCAGCACCACGGAACAGGGTGCTTATGGCTACACCTTC. Its protein is CASSTTEQGAYGYTF.

CDR3 residues: CASSLSSGRLGELFF. As DNA, the CDR3 is TGTGCCAGCAGCTTGTCTAGCGGGAGGCTAGGGGAGCTGTTTTTT. This chain connects TRBV5-4 to TRBJ2-2, with 11 nucleotides matching TRBD2. The germline gives CDR1 SGHNT, CDR2 YYREEE (reference sequence). This CDR3 spans 15 amino acids. Trimming cost V 1 base and J 8 bases; bases outside gene matches: 4.

The CDR3, as DNA: TGTGCCAGCAGCCCTACCTCCGGGACAGGGCCCCTGCTACGGTTCTTC. Protein: CASSPTSGTGPLLRFF. The chain joins TRBV28 to TRBJ2-1, with 9 bases lining up with TRBD1. The CDR3 covers 16 residues. Looked up from germline, CDR1 is MDHEN and CDR2 is SYDVKM. V was clipped by 6 bases and J by 15 bases; unmatched bases: 21.

The chain is built from TRBV6-6 and TRBJ2-7; D is perhaps TRBD1 (5 bases). From germline, CDR1 is MNHNY and CDR2 SVGAGI (reference sequence). The CDR3 has 13 residues. V lost 2 bases and J lost 6, with 11 bases in between. This CDR3 reads CASSYQGPGEQYF. CDR3 sequence (DNA): TGTGCCAGCAGTTACCAGGGCCCGGGCGAGCAGTACTTC.

This clone was seen once. Other DNA sequences in this specimen translate into the identical CDR3. The chain couples TRBV5-1 to TRBJ2-1; tentative D call: TRBD2 (6 bases). The CDR3 has 15 amino acids. Germline values: CDR1 SGHRS, CDR2 YFSETQ. Trimming removed 5 bases from V and 4 bases from J, with 16 bases in between. The DNA for the CDR3 is TGCGCCAGCAGGCAGGGTGACGGGGGTTACAATGAGCAGTTCTTC. This translates into CASRQGDGGYNEQFF.

The rearrangement uses TRBV13 and TRBJ1-1; unclear D gene. The CDR3 length is 12 residues. Germline CDR1 reads PRHDT; CDR2 reads FYEKMQ (reference sequence). V was trimmed by 5 bases and J by 7 bases, leaving 11 bases between them. The CDR3 DNA sequence: TGTGCCAGCAGCCGAAACTTGGTTGAAGCTTTCTTT. Translation gives CASSRNLVEAFF.

The chain couples TRBV6-2 or TRBV6-3 to TRBJ1-2; D not certain. The CDR3 consists of 13 residues. Trimming removed 2 bases from V and 8 bases from J, with 12 bases in between. CDR1 is MNHEY and CDR2 is SVGEGT in the germline V gene. CDR3 residues: CASSYLPAGGYTF. CDR3 DNA: TGTGCCAGCAGTTACCTTCCAGCCGGGGGCTACACCTTC.

In this sample, this clone turned up once. This chain connects TRBV29-1 to TRBJ2-1; 13 bases agree with TRBD2. CDR1 and CDR2 (germline): SQVTM, ANQGSEA. This CDR3 has 15 amino acids. V lost 1 base and J lost 7; bases outside the gene matches: 4. CDR3 region: CSVEGLAGGENEQFF. The CDR3 DNA is TGCAGCGTTGAAGGACTAGCGGGAGGAGAAAATGAGCAGTTCTTC.

The chain links TRBV15 to TRBJ2-7; the match to TRBD2 covers 10 bases. This CDR3 is 14 amino acids long. The germline gives CDR1 LNHNV, CDR2 YYDKDF (reference sequence). Trimming removed 4 bases from V and 6 bases from J; junction bases left unmatched: 6. CDR3 bases: TGTGCCACCAGCAAGAGCGGGAGGGCTGTCGAGCAGTACTTC. Encoded protein: CATSKSGRAVEQYF.

The J gene is TRBJ1-1, the V gene TRBV5-1, with D possibly being TRBD1 (5 bases). The CDR3 contains 14 residues. V shed 3 bases and J shed 6 bases, with 15 bases lying between them. The germline V gene encodes CDR1 SGHRS and CDR2 YFSETQ. CDR3 sequence (DNA): TGCGCCAGCAGCTCAGGGCCCGACAACGCTGAAGCTTTCTTT. This encodes CASSSGPDNAEAFF.

The chain carries TRBV12-3 or TRBV12-4 and TRBJ1-2; D not certain. The V end was cut by 8 bases, the J end by 6 bases, with 16 bases between. The CDR3 sequence is 13 residues long. DNA of the CDR3: TGTGCCAGCGGTCGAGGGATTAGGGATGGCTACACCTTC. As protein: CASGRGIRDGYTF.

The chain is built from TRBV5-1 and TRBJ1-1, with D possibly matching TRBD1 (6 bases). CDR3 length equals 15 residues. Germline assignment: CDR1 SGHRS and CDR2 YFSETQ. Between the trimmed V and J ends, which lost 2 bases and 0 bases, there was a span of 11 bases. CDR3: CASSFTDSMNTEAFF. Written as DNA, the CDR3 is TGCGCCAGCAGCTTCACGGACAGTATGAACACTGAAGCTTTCTTT. The full variable domain, completed using reference TRBV5-1 and TRBJ1-1, is KAGVTQTPRYLIKTRGQQVTLSCSPISGHRSVSWYQQTPGQGLQFLFEYFSETQRNKGNFPGRFSGRQFSNSRSEMNVSTLELGDSALYLCASSFTDSMNTEAFFGQGTRLTVV.